This T cell receptor beta chain was found in a study of control samples from healthy donors and cancer patients. From germline, CDR1 is MNHEY and CDR2 SVGEGT. The CDR3 totals 15 residues. After removal of 4 bases from V and 1 base from J, the junction contained 7 bases not matched to a gene. TCRdb's table, derived via immunoSEQ multiplex PCR, lists solely in-frame clones and lacks some. The sample has about 71,000 clones, roughly 90% seen once; the top ten hold 15% to 20%. This clone has more than one count but fewer than ten. Sequencing used PBMCs. The V and J genes are TRBV6-2 or TRBV6-3 and TRBJ2-7; 7 bases map to TRBD2. The sequence came from a man aged 60 to 69 with lung cancer. CDR3 loop: CASSSGGGGSYEQYV. Written as DNA, the CDR3 is TGTGCCAGCAGTTCTGGTGGGGGGGGATCCTACGAGCAGTACGTC.